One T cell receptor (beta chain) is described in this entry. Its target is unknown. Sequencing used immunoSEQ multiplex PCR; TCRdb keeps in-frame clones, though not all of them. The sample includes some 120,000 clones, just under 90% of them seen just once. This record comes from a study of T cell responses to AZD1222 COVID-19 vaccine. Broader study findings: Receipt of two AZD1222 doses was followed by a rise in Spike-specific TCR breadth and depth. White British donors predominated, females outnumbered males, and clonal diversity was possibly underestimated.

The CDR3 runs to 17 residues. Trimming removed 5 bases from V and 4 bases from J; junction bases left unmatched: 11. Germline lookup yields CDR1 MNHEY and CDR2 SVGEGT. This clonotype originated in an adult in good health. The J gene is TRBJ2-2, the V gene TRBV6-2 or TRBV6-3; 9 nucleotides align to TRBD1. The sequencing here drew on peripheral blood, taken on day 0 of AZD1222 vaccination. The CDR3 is CASSRLPGQGSTGELFF. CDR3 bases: TGTGCCAGCAGTCGCCTGCCGGGACAGGGCTCCACCGGGGAGCTGTTTTTT.